The 13 T cell receptor beta chains below come from one sample, sequenced in a study of breast tumors, draining lymph nodes, adjacent tissues. TCRdb redid the calling of the multiplex PCR reads with MiXCR, one entry per CDR3 protein. The sample includes some 10,000 distinct CDR3 sequences, approximately 55% of them seen just once. What was sequenced was breast tumor tissue. The source of these receptors is a female donor with breast cancer. Some clones in this sample may be carry-over from other donors' samples.

V is TRBV12-5 and J is TRBJ2-7; D is undetermined. The CDR3 runs 17 residues. CDR1 is LGHNT, CDR2 FRNRAP, per germline. V dropped 4 bases and J dropped 1 base, with 20 bases sitting between them. CDR3 region: CASGYGASRQTSYEQYF. The CDR3 nucleotides read TGTGCTAGTGGTTACGGAGCCTCTCGGCAGACGTCCTACGAGCAGTACTTC.

The J gene is TRBJ1-5, the V gene TRBV20-1; D gene ambiguous. This CDR3 is built from 13 residues. Germline values: CDR1 DFQATT, CDR2 SNEGSKA (reference sequence). V was pared by 7 bases and J by 0 bases, with 10 bases between. The CDR3 coding sequence is TGCAGTGTCCTAGGGCATAGCAATCAGCCCCAGCATTTT. Translation gives CSVLGHSNQPQHF.

CDR3 loop: CASTRGLNYGYTF. CDR3 bases: TGTGCCAGCACCCGAGGACTGAACTATGGCTACACCTTC. The chain links TRBV2 to TRBJ1-2; no clear D. Deletions cut 7 bases from V and 2 bases from J, with 11 bases between. Germline CDR1 is SNHLY and CDR2 is FYNNEI. The CDR3 length is 13 residues. Full variable domain (outside the CDR3, taken from reference TRBV2 and TRBJ1-2): EPEVTQTPSHQVTQMGQEVILRCVPISNHLYFYWYRQILGQKVEFLVSFYNNEISEKSEIFDDQFSVERPDGSNFTLKIRSTKLEDSAMYFCASTRGLNYGYTFGSGTRLTVV.

This clonotype has just one count. The genes are TRBV20-1 and TRBJ2-3; 7 nucleotides agree with TRBD1. Germline CDR1 and CDR2: DFQATT and SNEGSKA (reference sequence). Trimming took 0 bases from V and 1 from J; bases not matched to a gene: 13. The CDR3 has 18 amino acids. Written as DNA, the CDR3 is TGCAGTGCTAGAGAGAGGAAACTAGGGACAGTGGGCACAGATACGCAGTATTTT. Its translation: CSARERKLGTVGTDTQYF.

Relative to its sample, this clonotype is medium-sized. The gene calls are TRBV12-3 or TRBV12-4 and TRBJ1-2, with D maybe TRBD1 (5 bases). The ends were cut back, 6 bases at V and 8 bases at J, with 16 bases in the middle. This CDR3 spans 13 amino acids. The CDR3 coding sequence is TGTGCCAGCAGCCTGGGACGTAGTGGAGGCTACACCTTC. Translated, it gives CASSLGRSGGYTF.

V and J are TRBV15 and TRBJ2-6; D may be TRBD2 (5 bases). The CDR3 loop spans 16 amino acids. Germline V lookup: CDR1 LNHNV, CDR2 YYDKDF (reference sequence). V was cut by 1 base and J by 0 bases, with 7 bases left in between. DNA of the CDR3: TGTGCCACCAGCAGAGGTCGGGACTCTGGGGCCAACGTCCTGACTTTC. This encodes CATSRGRDSGANVLTF. Full variable domain (outside the CDR3, taken from reference TRBV15 and TRBJ2-6): DAMVIQNPRYQVTQFGKPVTLSCSQTLNHNVMYWYQQKSSQAPKLLFHYYDKDFNNEADTPDNFQSRRPNTSFCFLDIRSPGLGDTAMYLCATSRGRDSGANVLTFGAGSRLTVL.

The genes are TRBV12-3 or TRBV12-4 and TRBJ2-7; 9 positions agree with TRBD1. V dropped 10 bases and J dropped 2; count of bases not matched to a gene: 9. This CDR3 spans 14 amino acids. CDR3 region: CAIRPGQGTYEQYF. DNA for the CDR3: TGTGCCATCAGGCCGGGACAGGGAACCTACGAGCAGTACTTC.

The rearrangement joins TRBV4-1 to TRBJ2-2; 8 bases fit TRBD2. Trimming took 2 bases from V and 5 from J; bases not matched to a gene: 4. The CDR3 loop spans 15 amino acids. The germline V gene has CDR1 MGHRA and CDR2 YSYEKL. The CDR3 spells CASSQPLAATGELFF. In DNA, the CDR3 is TGCGCCAGCAGCCAACCACTAGCGGCGACCGGGGAGCTGTTTTTT.

Sample share makes this clonotype medium-sized (0.01 to 0.1%). This rearrangement joins TRBV4-1 to TRBJ1-2; 8 bases are a match to TRBD1. The V gene end was trimmed by 0 bases and the J gene end by 6 bases; junction bases not matched to a gene: 6. The CDR3 has 15 residues. CDR1 and CDR2 (germline): MGHRA, YSYEKL. CDR3 in DNA: TGCGCCAGCAGCCAAGAGGGCAGGGGGCCTGATGGCTACACCTTC. Its translation is CASSQEGRGPDGYTF.

This clonotype has more than one count but fewer than ten. This chain joins TRBV6-6 and TRBJ1-2; D is possibly TRBD1 (5 bases). The CDR3 is made up of 16 amino acids. Deletions cut 4 bases from V and 2 bases from J, with 17 bases between. Germline CDR1 reads MNHNY; CDR2 reads SVGAGI (reference sequence). The CDR3 sequence: CASSSRTSGGNYGYTF. CDR3 in DNA: TGTGCCAGCAGTTCCAGGACTAGCGGGGGAAACTATGGCTACACCTTC.

The chain recombines TRBV11-2 with TRBJ2-3, with 11 positions matching TRBD2. The CDR3 spans 15 residues. CDR1 is SGHAT and CDR2 is FQNNGV in the germline V gene. V lost 5 bases, J lost 8 bases, and 9 bases stayed unmatched. The CDR3 sequence is CASSPGTSGMSTQYF. CDR3 in DNA: TGTGCCAGCAGCCCCGGGACTAGCGGTATGTCTACGCAGTATTTT.

The table lists this clonotype with many counts. CDR3 nucleotide sequence: TGTGCCAGCAATCCCGGGACAGGGAGACCAAAGCAGTTCTTC. Encoded protein: CASNPGTGRPKQFF. The chain employs TRBV6-6 and TRBJ2-1; 9 bases fit TRBD1. The trim removed 7 bases at V and 11 bases at J, leaving 12 bases unmatched. CDR3 length: 14 residues. CDR1 MNHNY and CDR2 SVGAGI come from the germline V gene (reference sequence).

The DNA of the CDR3 is TGTGCCAGCAGTGTCGGCGGCGGGAAGATAACAGATACGCAGTATTTT. Its translation: CASSVGGGKITDTQYF. V usage is TRBV6-1 and J usage is TRBJ2-3; D perhaps matches TRBD2 (6 bases). The germline V and J ends were trimmed by 4 bases and 3 bases, with 17 bases remaining between them. Germline lookup yields CDR1 MNHNS and CDR2 SASEGT. This CDR3 comprises 16 residues.